This is a list of T cell receptor beta chains from one sample in a study of blood T cell repertoires in COVID-19. The protocol was immunoSEQ multiplex PCR, while the TCRdb copy is restricted to in-frame clones and leaves out a portion. Found here are 300,000 to 400,000 clones, 88% of them singletons; the top ten hold 6% to 8%. The sample taken for sequencing was peripheral blood. These receptors were collected from a woman between 65 and 79 years old with COVID-19, enrolled during active disease. Each CDR3 is given with its conserved first and last residue. D genes are given only for firm matches.

D gene	V gene	J gene	CDR3 protein
.	TRBV2	TRBJ2-2	CASDPSTNTGELFF
TRBD1	TRBV27	TRBJ2-7	CASALSTGIYYEQYF
.	TRBV5-1	TRBJ2-5	CASSQASLGRETQYF
.	TRBV2	TRBJ2-7	CASSFNYEQYF
.	TRBV12-3/TRBV12-4	TRBJ2-1	CASSLVYFNEQFF
.	TRBV5-5	TRBJ2-5	CASSLLAGQETQYF
TRBD2	TRBV13	TRBJ2-1	CASRGTGGRNEQFF
.	TRBV27	TRBJ2-2	CASSFALGGTGELFF
.	TRBV21-1	TRBJ1-1	CASKRQGAEAFF
.	TRBV6-5	TRBJ1-1	CASSLTDRSNTEAFF
TRBD2	TRBV5-4	TRBJ2-3	CASSASGSTDTQYF
TRBD1	TRBV5-1	TRBJ2-2	CASSKGQVKDGELFF
.	TRBV7-2	TRBJ1-2	CASSFGTTNYGYTF
.	TRBV30	TRBJ1-1	CAWRRTSPVTEAFF
.	TRBV7-8	TRBJ1-5	CASSPMVGGNQPQHF
.	TRBV7-6	TRBJ2-4	CASSATSGNIQYF
TRBD1	TRBV7-3	TRBJ1-1	CASSLEGRGTGTEAFF
TRBD2	TRBV2	TRBJ2-1	CASSENGLAGEEQFF
.	TRBV24-1	TRBJ1-2	CATSDSIYGYTF
TRBD1	TRBV27	TRBJ2-4	CASSFTRDRGPKNIQYF
.	TRBV27	TRBJ1-5	CASSLGQYNQPQHF
.	TRBV27	TRBJ2-5	CASSLDSASRELNF
.	TRBV28	TRBJ1-2	CASKRWDNANYGYTF
.	TRBV6-5	TRBJ1-3	CASSLLGVGNTIYF
.	TRBV7-8	TRBJ1-1	CASSPDREAFF
.	TRBV7-2	TRBJ1-1	CASRTTWVAEAFF
TRBD1	TRBV19	TRBJ1-2	CASRTTGGYGYTF
TRBD2	TRBV7-3	TRBJ2-1	CASSLLGGDNNEQFF
.	TRBV11-2	TRBJ1-1	CASSSRTALNTEAFF
.	TRBV23-1	TRBJ1-6	CASSQHQGRNSPLHF
TRBD1	TRBV29-1	TRBJ2-3	CSVGRGLTDTQYF